This TCR beta chain originates from a study of blood T cell repertoires in COVID-19. For the study at large: COVID-19 samples collected from the United States, Italy and Spain covered acute and convalescent phases.

Methods used by the authors: Reference gene primers were amplified, and this amplification served to estimate nucleated cell counts. The method was immunoSEQ multiplex PCR; TCRdb's version includes in-frame clones alone and lacks a portion of them. V, J and clone size are those of that table, while D and trimming were read from the DNA. The table has a few hundred thousand clones, around 86% seen once. Germline loops: CDR1 SGHRS, CDR2 YFSETQ. This CDR3 has 13 amino acids. J was trimmed by 10 bases and V by 2 bases; bases with no gene match: 4. The cohort comprised adults aged 18 to 89 years residing in about two dozen US areas. Participant-reported clinical history was the basis for cohort assignment.

The receptor was isolated from a woman in her 40s with acute COVID-19. The sample consisted of PBMCs or T cells enriched from blood (not recorded which). The chain employs TRBV5-1 and TRBJ2-7; 12 bases line up with TRBD2. The CDR3 sequence is CASSLRTSGDQYF. The CDR3 region has the DNA TGCGCCAGCAGCTTACGGACTAGCGGGGACCAGTACTTC.